Below are 27 T cell receptor beta chains sequenced from a single sample in a study of shared clonotypes between healthy human individuals. The repertoire was sequenced with immunoSEQ multiplex PCR; TCRdb's copy has only in-frame clones and lacks some. Among a few hundred thousand clones listed, under 80% were seen once. Sequenced input: memory CD4+ T cells sorted from blood. The subset here: CD45RA-negative fraction. These receptor sequences come from a young man in good health.

This clone was observed many times. The chain uses TRBV4-3 and TRBJ2-3; the D call may be TRBD1 or TRBD2 (5 bases each). The CDR3 consists of 14 residues. The V gene's germline CDR1 is LGHNA and CDR2 YSLEER. Deletions cut 7 bases from V and 0 bases from J, with 11 bases between. CDR3 nucleotides: TGCGCCAGCAAAAGGGACCCTAGCACAGATACGCAGTATTTT. Protein: CASKRDPSTDTQYF.

This rearrangement joins TRBV19 to TRBJ1-4; TRBD1 might be the D (5 bases). The V end lost 5 bases, the J end lost 6 bases, and 13 bases lay between the germline ends. The CDR3 totals 14 residues. CDR1 and CDR2 from the germline V gene are LNHDA and SQIVND (reference sequence). The DNA for the CDR3 is TGTGCCAGTAGTCCTGGCAGGGTGTATGAAAAACTGTTTTTT. Its protein product is CASSPGRVYEKLFF.

V usage is TRBV5-4 and J usage is TRBJ2-1, with D unclear. Trimming pared 0 bases from V and 4 bases from J, leaving 8 bases between. Germline loops: CDR1 SGHNT, CDR2 YYREEE (reference sequence). CDR3 size: 14 residues. CDR3 sequence: CASSLAGLYNEQFF. The CDR3 DNA is TGTGCCAGCAGCTTGGCCGGTCTGTACAATGAGCAGTTCTTC.

The chain uses TRBV21-1 and TRBJ2-7. TRBV21-1 is reported as a pseudogene. The CDR3 is 15 residues long. CDR3 sequence: CASSINRRPPYEQYF. The CDR3 DNA is TGTGCCAGCAGCATAAATAGGCGTCCGCCCTACGAGCAGTACTTC.

The rearrangement links TRBV4-3 to TRBJ2-5; 8 nucleotides match TRBD1. The germline V gene has CDR1 LGHNA and CDR2 YSLEER. The CDR3 is made up of 16 amino acids. Losses at the gene ends were 4 bases for V and 4 bases for J; bases not matched to a gene: 11. CDR3: CASSPILGTGGETQYF. As DNA, the CDR3 is TGCGCCAGCAGCCCGATCCTTGGGACAGGTGGAGAGACCCAGTACTTC.

V is TRBV5-1 and J is TRBJ2-7; 9 bases match TRBD2. Trimming at V came to 0 bases and at J to 6 bases, leaving 4 bases not matched to a gene. CDR3 length equals 14 residues. CDR1 is SGHRS and CDR2 is YFSETQ in the germline V gene. CDR3 in amino acids: CASSLEGGRVEQYF. CDR3 nucleotides: TGCGCCAGCAGCTTGGAAGGCGGGAGGGTCGAGCAGTACTTC.

V and J are TRBV19 and TRBJ2-3; D possibly corresponds to TRBD2 (6 bases). This CDR3 is 15 amino acids long. The V end lost 0 bases, the J end lost 0 bases, and 7 bases lay between the germline ends. Germline loops: CDR1 LNHDA, CDR2 SQIVND (reference sequence). The CDR3 sequence is CASSIDSGSTDTQYF. As DNA, the CDR3 is TGTGCCAGTAGTATAGACAGCGGGAGCACAGATACGCAGTATTTT.

The chain has TRBV10-3 and TRBJ1-5, with D maybe TRBD1 (6 bases). The V and J ends lost 11 bases and 1 base respectively, with 18 bases between them. The V gene's germline CDR1 is ENHRY and CDR2 SYGVKD. The CDR3 consists of 15 residues. CDR3 sequence reads: CAVSQGLESNQPQHF. The CDR3 DNA is TGTGCCGTGTCACAGGGTTTGGAGAGCAATCAGCCCCAGCATTTT.

The CDR3 sequence is CASSFTGRDTEAFF. CDR3 nucleotide sequence: TGTGCCAGCAGTTTTACGGGCAGGGACACTGAAGCTTTCTTT. The chain recombines TRBV27 with TRBJ1-1, with D maybe TRBD1 (5 bases). Trimming shortened V by 3 bases and J by 3 bases, and 11 bases separated the two germline ends. Per the germline V gene, CDR1 is MNHEY and CDR2 is SMNVEV (reference sequence). There are 14 residues in the CDR3.

This chain links TRBV6-1 with TRBJ2-3, with TRBD2 matching over 7 bases. V trimming: 9 bases; J trimming: 3 bases; junction bases outside the gene matches: 9. CDR3 length equals 14 residues. The germline CDR1 and CDR2 sequences are MNHNS and SASEGT. In DNA form, the CDR3 reads TGTGCCAGTTCCCGGGACTACCAGACAGATACGCAGTATTTT. Amino acid sequence: CASSRDYQTDTQYF.

The rearrangement uses TRBV12-5 and TRBJ2-3, with unresolved D. CDR1 and CDR2 from the germline V gene are LGHNT and FRNRAP. V gave up 7 bases and J gave up 6 bases, with 14 bases separating them. The CDR3 runs 13 residues. The CDR3 loop is CASALSGPDTQYF. In nucleotides, the CDR3 is TGTGCTAGTGCCCTGTCCGGGCCCGATACGCAGTATTTT.

The chain employs TRBV7-9 and TRBJ2-1; 7 nucleotides line up with TRBD1. The germline V gene encodes CDR1 SEHNR and CDR2 FQNEAQ (reference sequence). The CDR3 length is 17 residues. Trimming removed 2 bases from V and 3 bases from J; junction bases left unmatched: 10. In DNA form, the CDR3 reads TGTGCCAGCAGCTTATTAAGGGGGCAGGGCCTCTACAATGAGCAGTTCTTC. Translation gives CASSLLRGQGLYNEQFF.

This chain joins TRBV5-4 and TRBJ1-4, with no clear D. This CDR3 spans 12 amino acids. Germline CDR1 SGHNT, CDR2 YYREEE (reference sequence). V lost 4 bases and J lost 5, with 6 bases in between. The CDR3 nucleotides read TGTGCCAGCAGCAGATCCAATGAAAAACTGTTTTTT. This sequence encodes CASSRSNEKLFF.

V usage is TRBV5-1 and J usage is TRBJ2-7; TRBD2 might be the D (6 bases). The CDR3 loop spans 14 amino acids. V dropped 0 bases and J dropped 6 bases, with 13 bases sitting between them. Germline assignment: CDR1 SGHRS and CDR2 YFSETQ. CDR3 bases: TGCGCCAGCAGCTTGGTCGTGGGAGGAGGCGAGCAGTACTTC. Its protein product is CASSLVVGGGEQYF.

The genes are TRBV6-1 and TRBJ2-3, with D unresolved. CDR1 and CDR2 from the germline V gene are MNHNS and SASEGT. The V and J ends lost 0 bases and 2 bases respectively, with 12 bases between them. This CDR3 is 16 amino acids long. CDR3 residues: CASSEARSFLTDTQYF. In nucleotides, the CDR3 is TGTGCCAGCAGTGAAGCGCGGAGCTTTCTCACAGATACGCAGTATTTT.

The chain is built from TRBV19 and TRBJ1-5; D call uncertain. The length of the CDR3 is 13 residues. With 9 bases removed from V and 0 bases from J, the gap between germline ends came to 9 bases. Germline CDR1 and CDR2: LNHDA and SQIVND (reference sequence). In DNA, the CDR3 is TGTGCCAGCCTCCGAGATAGCAATCAGCCCCAGCATTTT. Translated, it gives CASLRDSNQPQHF. The full variable domain, completed using reference TRBV19 and TRBJ1-5, is DGGITQSPKYLFRKEGQNVTLSCEQNLNHDAMYWYRQDPGQGLRLIYYSQIVNDFQKGDIAEGYSVSREKKESFPLTVTSAQKNPTAFYLCASLRDSNQPQHFGDGTRLSIL.

V is TRBV6-1 and J is TRBJ2-5, with D perhaps assigned TRBD1 or TRBD2 (5 bases each). This CDR3 region has 12 residues. The germline gives CDR1 MNHNS, CDR2 SASEGT. V was cut by 1 base and J by 5 bases, with 5 bases left in between. CDR3 protein: CASSEGGETQYF. CDR3 DNA: TGTGCCAGCAGTGAAGGGGGGGAGACCCAGTACTTC.

There are many counts of this clone. This chain uses TRBV18 with TRBJ2-7; TRBD2 agrees at 10 bases. Trimming at V came to 5 bases and at J to 2 bases, leaving 3 bases not matched to a gene. The CDR3 sequence is 14 residues long. Germline CDR1 reads KGHSH; CDR2 reads LQKENI. The CDR3 sequence: CASSSSGSAYEQYF. The CDR3 DNA reads TGTGCCAGCTCATCTAGCGGGAGTGCCTACGAGCAGTACTTC.

The V call is TRBV5-1, the J call TRBJ1-4; D is possibly TRBD1 (6 bases). V was cut by 4 bases and J by 7 bases, with 17 bases left in between. The CDR3 runs to 15 residues. The V gene's germline CDR1 is SGHRS and CDR2 YFSETQ. The CDR3 DNA sequence: TGCGCCAGCAGCCCCGGACAGTTCACGGGTGAAAAACTGTTTTTT. It codes for CASSPGQFTGEKLFF. Supplemented by reference TRBV5-1 and TRBJ1-4, the full variable domain reads KAGVTQTPRYLIKTRGQQVTLSCSPISGHRSVSWYQQTPGQGLQFLFEYFSETQRNKGNFPGRFSGRQFSNSRSEMNVSTLELGDSALYLCASSPGQFTGEKLFFGSGTQLSVL.

V gene TRBV5-8 combines with J gene TRBJ2-1; 8 bases are a match to TRBD2. V lost 2 bases to trimming and J lost 5 bases; unmatched junction nucleotides: 3. There are 14 residues in the CDR3. Germline V gene lookup returns CDR1 SGHTS and CDR2 YDEGEE. The CDR3 nucleotides read TGTGCCAGCAGCTTAAGCGGGAGTAACAATGAGCAGTTCTTC. Its protein is CASSLSGSNNEQFF.

The gene calls are TRBV2 and TRBJ1-5, with D perhaps matching TRBD1 (6 bases). The CDR3 consists of 11 residues. CDR1 and CDR2 (germline): SNHLY, FYNNEI. Trimming shortened V by 6 bases and J by 16 bases, and 16 bases separated the two germline ends. As DNA, the CDR3 is TGTGCCAGCAGGACAGGAAAAAGGTATCATTTT. Translating gives CASRTGKRYHF.

CDR3 nucleotide sequence: TGTGCCAGCAGCTTGGAGGCAGGGATGAACACCGGGGAGCTGTTTTTT. It encodes CASSLEAGMNTGELFF. The chain is built from TRBV5-4 and TRBJ2-2; a weak D match, TRBD1 (5 bases). The V end lost 0 bases, the J end lost 1 base, and 10 bases lay between the germline ends. CDR1 SGHNT and CDR2 YYREEE come from the germline V gene (reference sequence). This CDR3 is 16 amino acids long. Full variable domain (remainder filled in from reference TRBV5-4 and TRBJ2-2): ETGVTQSPTHLIKTRGQQVTLRCSSQSGHNTVSWYQQALGQGPQFIFQYYREEENGRGNFPPRFSGLQFPNYSSELNVNALELDDSALYLCASSLEAGMNTGELFFGEGSRLTVL.

The chain uses TRBV18 and TRBJ1-1; 7 nucleotides line up with TRBD1. The CDR3 has 13 amino acids. Germline loops: CDR1 KGHSH, CDR2 LQKENI. The J segment lost 5 bases and the V segment lost 3 bases, leaving 3 bases of the junction unmatched. CDR3 in DNA: TGTGCCAGCTCACCTCAGGGGGAGACTGAAGCTTTCTTT. The encoded protein is CASSPQGETEAFF.

This rearrangement joins TRBV19 to TRBJ1-1; 7 bases fit TRBD1. The CDR3 is 14 amino acids. The V gene's germline CDR1 is LNHDA and CDR2 SQIVND (reference sequence). V was pared by 9 bases and J by 0 bases, with 7 bases of the junction left unmatched. The chain's CDR3 is CASFDRAMNTEAFF. The CDR3 DNA follows: TGTGCCAGCTTCGACAGGGCAATGAACACTGAAGCTTTCTTT.

The V and J genes are TRBV15 and TRBJ2-1, with TRBD1 matching over 11 bases. The germline gives CDR1 LNHNV, CDR2 YYDKDF (reference sequence). J gave up 9 bases and V 4 bases, and 5 bases lay outside the gene matches. The length of the CDR3 is 14 residues. The CDR3 nucleotides read TGTGCCACCAGCATACGGACAGGGGGCGGTGAGCAGTTCTTC. Its protein is CATSIRTGGGEQFF.

The V and J genes are TRBV7-8 and TRBJ2-2, with D perhaps given as TRBD1 or TRBD2 (5 bases each). Trimming left V 4 bases short and J 7 bases short, with 19 bases between. The CDR3 totals 16 residues. CDR1 SGHVS and CDR2 FQNEAQ come from the germline V gene. This CDR3 is CASSWTGTDIGGELFF. The CDR3 DNA follows: TGTGCCAGCAGCTGGACCGGGACGGACATAGGCGGGGAGCTGTTTTTT.

This rearrangement joins TRBV29-1 to TRBJ2-1; 8 bases are shared with TRBD2. The length of the CDR3 is 15 residues. Trimming took 7 bases from V and 3 from J; bases not matched to a gene: 11. Germline-derived CDR1 and CDR2 are SQVTM and ANQGSEA. The CDR3 spells CSGKSAGVFYNEQFF. CDR3 in DNA: TGCAGCGGCAAGTCAGCGGGAGTTTTCTACAATGAGCAGTTCTTC.